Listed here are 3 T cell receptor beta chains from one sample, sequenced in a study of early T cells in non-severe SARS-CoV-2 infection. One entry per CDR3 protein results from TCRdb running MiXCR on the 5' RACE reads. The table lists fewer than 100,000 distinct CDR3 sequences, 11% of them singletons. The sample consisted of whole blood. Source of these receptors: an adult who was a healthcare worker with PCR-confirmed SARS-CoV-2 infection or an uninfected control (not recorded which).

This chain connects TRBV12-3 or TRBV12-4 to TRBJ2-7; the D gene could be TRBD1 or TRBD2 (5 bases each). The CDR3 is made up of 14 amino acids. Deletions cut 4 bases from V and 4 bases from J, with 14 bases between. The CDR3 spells CASSSRDGTYEQYF. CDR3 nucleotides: TGTGCCAGCAGTTCCCGGGACGGAACATACGAGCAGTACTTC.

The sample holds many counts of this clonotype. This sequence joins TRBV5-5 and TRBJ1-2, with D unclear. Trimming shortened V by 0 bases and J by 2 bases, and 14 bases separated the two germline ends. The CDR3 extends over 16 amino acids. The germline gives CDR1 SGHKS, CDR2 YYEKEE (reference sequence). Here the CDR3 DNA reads TGTGCCAGCAGCTTGGTAGCCGGCACACCAAACTATGGCTACACCTTC. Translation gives CASSLVAGTPNYGYTF. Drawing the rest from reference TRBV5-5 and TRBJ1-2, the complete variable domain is DAGVTQSPTHLIKTRGQQVTLRCSPISGHKSVSWYQQVLGQGPQFIFQYYEKEERGRGNFPDRFSARQFPNYSSELNVNALLLGDSALYLCASSLVAGTPNYGYTFGSGTRLTVV.

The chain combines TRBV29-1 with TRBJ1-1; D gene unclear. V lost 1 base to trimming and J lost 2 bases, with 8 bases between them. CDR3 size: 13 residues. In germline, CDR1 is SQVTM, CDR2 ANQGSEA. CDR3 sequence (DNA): TGCAGCGTTGAAGGGGTAGGAAACACTGAAGCTTTCTTT. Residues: CSVEGVGNTEAFF.